The rows below give T cell receptor beta chains drawn from one sample of a study of T cell responses to AZD1222 COVID-19 vaccine. Generated by immunoSEQ multiplex PCR, the TCRdb table keeps only in-frame clones and is missing some. The sample gives around 100,000 clones, 87% of which show up once; about 3.3% is in the top ten. The source was peripheral blood, collected on day 0 of AZD1222 vaccination. All receptors come from an adult in good health. Each CDR3 is given with its conserved first and last residue. A D gene is named only where the DNA matches it firmly. Clone size appears in some rows only: once, few, many, or a class for an expanded clone.

j_gene: TRBJ2-7
d_gene: TRBD1
v_gene: TRBV5-5
abundance: -
CDR3nt: TGTGCCAGCAGCTTGGTGACAGGGCGTCGCCTACCCTACGAGCAGTACTTC
CDR3aa: CASSLVTGRRLPYEQYF

j_gene: TRBJ2-2
d_gene: -
v_gene: TRBV7-8
abundance: -
CDR3nt: TGTGCCAGCAGCTTCAGTTTGGGGGGCACCGGGGAGCTGTTTTTT
CDR3aa: CASSFSLGGTGELFF

j_gene: TRBJ2-5
d_gene: -
v_gene: TRBV28
abundance: -
CDR3nt: TGTGCCAGCAGTTTAGAGGAGGGGGGCCGGGAGACCCAGTACTTC
CDR3aa: CASSLEEGGRETQYF

j_gene: TRBJ2-4
d_gene: -
v_gene: TRBV7-2
abundance: -
CDR3nt: TGTGCCAGCTCAACCTCAGGGACTCTGGTCATTCAGTACTTC
CDR3aa: CASSTSGTLVIQYF

j_gene: TRBJ1-2
d_gene: -
v_gene: TRBV9
abundance: few
CDR3nt: TGTGCCAGCAGCGTAGCTACCGGGGGATCGTCTGATGGCTACACCTTC
CDR3aa: CASSVATGGSSDGYTF

j_gene: TRBJ1-1
d_gene: TRBD1
v_gene: TRBV6-4
abundance: -
CDR3nt: TGTGCCAGCAAAGGACAGGGCTCTTCGAACACTGAAGCTTTCTTT
CDR3aa: CASKGQGSSNTEAFF

j_gene: TRBJ1-2
d_gene: TRBD1
v_gene: TRBV27
abundance: -
CDR3nt: TGTGCCAGCAGTTTAGGCCAGGGGGAAGGCTACACCTTC
CDR3aa: CASSLGQGEGYTF

j_gene: TRBJ1-1
d_gene: -
v_gene: TRBV5-1
abundance: -
CDR3nt: TGCGCCAGCAGCGAGGGGACGGGCACTGAAGCTTTCTTT
CDR3aa: CASSEGTGTEAFF

j_gene: TRBJ2-1
d_gene: -
v_gene: TRBV7-3
abundance: -
CDR3nt: TGTGCCAGCAGCTTAACGGTTGGTATCTCCTACAATGAGCAGTTCTTC
CDR3aa: CASSLTVGISYNEQFF

j_gene: TRBJ1-2
d_gene: TRBD1
v_gene: TRBV29-1
abundance: -
CDR3nt: TGCAGCGTTGAAGCGCGACAGGGGATCACCTATGGCTACACCTTC
CDR3aa: CSVEARQGITYGYTF

j_gene: TRBJ2-5
d_gene: -
v_gene: TRBV5-1
abundance: -
CDR3nt: TGCGCCAGCAGCGCCCTGACAAGGAAAGAGACCCAGTACTTC
CDR3aa: CASSALTRKETQYF

j_gene: TRBJ2-7
d_gene: -
v_gene: TRBV19
abundance: -
CDR3nt: TGTGCCAGTAGTATTTCTAGGAGTAGCTCCTACGAGCAGTACTTC
CDR3aa: CASSISRSSSYEQYF

j_gene: TRBJ2-1
d_gene: TRBD2
v_gene: TRBV10-1
abundance: -
CDR3nt: TGCGCCGGTCCTTCCCCGGTGGGGAGGGCATACAATGGGCAGTTCTTC
CDR3aa: CAGPSPVGRAYNGQFF

j_gene: TRBJ2-1
d_gene: TRBD1
v_gene: TRBV5-1
abundance: -
CDR3nt: TGCGCCAGCAGCCCAGTGACAGGGGGCTCCTACAATGAGCAGTTCTTC
CDR3aa: CASSPVTGGSYNEQFF

j_gene: TRBJ1-3
d_gene: -
v_gene: TRBV5-1
abundance: -
CDR3nt: TGCGCCAGCAGCTTGGGGGTTGGAAACACCATATATTTT
CDR3aa: CASSLGVGNTIYF

j_gene: TRBJ1-1
d_gene: TRBD1
v_gene: TRBV19
abundance: -
CDR3nt: TGTGCCAGTAGGGGGCAGGGGGCAATCACTGAAGCTTTCTTT
CDR3aa: CASRGQGAITEAFF

j_gene: TRBJ1-1
d_gene: -
v_gene: TRBV4-3
abundance: -
CDR3nt: TGCGCCAGCAGCCAAGATGAAGTGGGGCGGGGAGCTTTCTTT
CDR3aa: CASSQDEVGRGAFF

j_gene: TRBJ1-1
d_gene: -
v_gene: TRBV24-1
abundance: -
CDR3nt: TGTGCCACCAGCTCTCAGGGCAGCACTGAAGCTTTCTTT
CDR3aa: CATSSQGSTEAFF

j_gene: TRBJ1-1
d_gene: -
v_gene: TRBV18
abundance: -
CDR3nt: TGTGCCAGCTCACCCGAGGGGAATTTGAGGACTGAAGCTTTCTTT
CDR3aa: CASSPEGNLRTEAFF

j_gene: TRBJ1-1
d_gene: -
v_gene: TRBV18
abundance: once
CDR3nt: TGTGCCAGCTCACCATCTGTCACAGTCCCAGCTTTCTTT
CDR3aa: CASSPSVTVPAFF

j_gene: TRBJ1-5
d_gene: -
v_gene: TRBV19
abundance: -
CDR3nt: TGTGCCAGTAGTATGCTCGGGGCGGGGTTAGGTCAGCCCCAGCATTTT
CDR3aa: CASSMLGAGLGQPQHF

j_gene: TRBJ2-7
d_gene: -
v_gene: TRBV7-2
abundance: few
CDR3nt: TGTGCCAGCAGCTTAGCCAGGGGCGCCTACGAGCAGTACTTC
CDR3aa: CASSLARGAYEQYF

j_gene: TRBJ1-2
d_gene: TRBD1
v_gene: TRBV6-5
abundance: -
CDR3nt: TGTGCCAGCAGGTCCGGGGGGCAGACAGGGTTCGGCTACACCTTC
CDR3aa: CASRSGGQTGFGYTF

j_gene: TRBJ2-5
d_gene: -
v_gene: TRBV30
abundance: -
CDR3nt: TGTGCCTGGAGCCTTCCCGGGGCATTCACGGGAAAGACCCAGTACTTC
CDR3aa: CAWSLPGAFTGKTQYF

j_gene: TRBJ1-4
d_gene: TRBD1
v_gene: TRBV19
abundance: -
CDR3nt: TGTGCCAGTAAGGGACAGGGAGGGGAAAAACTGTTTTTT
CDR3aa: CASKGQGGEKLFF

j_gene: TRBJ2-3
d_gene: -
v_gene: TRBV11-3
abundance: -
CDR3nt: TGTGCCAGCAGCCCTAATGGCCCTAGGGGGTATACGCAGTATTTT
CDR3aa: CASSPNGPRGYTQYF

j_gene: TRBJ2-1
d_gene: TRBD1
v_gene: TRBV7-8
abundance: -
CDR3nt: TGTGCCAGCAGCTTAGCTCCGGACAGGCATAGGGTCTTC
CDR3aa: CASSLAPDRHRVF

j_gene: TRBJ1-4
d_gene: TRBD1
v_gene: TRBV6-1
abundance: once
CDR3nt: TGTGCCAGCAGTGAAAGATCAGGGGGCGCGGGTCCTAAACTGTTTTTT
CDR3aa: CASSERSGGAGPKLFF

j_gene: TRBJ2-1
d_gene: -
v_gene: TRBV5-1
abundance: once
CDR3nt: TGCGCCAGTTTCCGGGACATCAGCAATGAGCAGTTCTTC
CDR3aa: CASFRDISNEQFF

j_gene: TRBJ2-7
d_gene: -
v_gene: TRBV19
abundance: -
CDR3nt: TGTGCCAGTAGTACCTTAGGGGACCCATTCTACGAGCAGTACTTC
CDR3aa: CASSTLGDPFYEQYF

j_gene: TRBJ2-2
d_gene: TRBD1
v_gene: TRBV19
abundance: -
CDR3nt: TGTGCCAGCAAAGGGACAGGGGGCTTAGGAACCGGGGAGCTGTTTTTT
CDR3aa: CASKGTGGLGTGELFF

j_gene: TRBJ1-2
d_gene: -
v_gene: TRBV7-9
abundance: -
CDR3nt: TGTGCCAGCAGCTTAGCGCTGGGATATGGCTACACCTTC
CDR3aa: CASSLALGYGYTF

j_gene: TRBJ2-1
d_gene: TRBD2
v_gene: TRBV6-1
abundance: -
CDR3nt: TGTGCCAGCAGTGACGGGGGGGCCGGCTACAATGAGCAGTTCTTC
CDR3aa: CASSDGGAGYNEQFF

j_gene: TRBJ2-2
d_gene: TRBD1
v_gene: TRBV7-7
abundance: few
CDR3nt: TGTGCTAGCAGCTCGGGACAGGGGTCCACCGGGGAGCTGTTTTTT
CDR3aa: CASSSGQGSTGELFF

j_gene: TRBJ2-7
d_gene: -
v_gene: TRBV19
abundance: -
CDR3nt: TGTGCCAGTAGTTACCTGGGAGGCGAGCAGTACTTC
CDR3aa: CASSYLGGEQYF

j_gene: TRBJ1-2
d_gene: -
v_gene: TRBV20-1
abundance: -
CDR3nt: TGCAGTGCTAGATTTAACTATGGCTACACCTTC
CDR3aa: CSARFNYGYTF

j_gene: TRBJ2-2
d_gene: -
v_gene: TRBV28
abundance: -
CDR3nt: TGTGCCAGCAGTTTGGGCGGAGTGAACACCGGGGAGCTGTTTTTT
CDR3aa: CASSLGGVNTGELFF

j_gene: TRBJ2-7
d_gene: -
v_gene: TRBV9
abundance: -
CDR3nt: TGTGCCAGCAGCGACGCCCAATCTAGCGCACTGTACGAGCAGTACTTC
CDR3aa: CASSDAQSSALYEQYF

j_gene: TRBJ2-5
d_gene: -
v_gene: TRBV27
abundance: once
CDR3nt: TGTGCCAGCAGCCTATCGCCCACTTGGGGGGAGACCCAGTACTTC
CDR3aa: CASSLSPTWGETQYF

j_gene: TRBJ1-2
d_gene: -
v_gene: TRBV15
abundance: once
CDR3nt: TGTGCCACCAGCAGAGATAGGAACCTTGAGTGGGGCTACACCTTC
CDR3aa: CATSRDRNLEWGYTF

j_gene: TRBJ1-5
d_gene: -
v_gene: TRBV4-1
abundance: -
CDR3nt: TGCGCCAGCAGCCAAGAAAGCGTGCGGATTAGGCAGCCCCAGCATTTT
CDR3aa: CASSQESVRIRQPQHF

j_gene: TRBJ2-7
d_gene: TRBD1
v_gene: TRBV9
abundance: -
CDR3nt: TGTGCCAGCAGCGGGGACAGGGAAGAGCAGTACTTC
CDR3aa: CASSGDREEQYF

j_gene: TRBJ1-2
d_gene: TRBD1
v_gene: TRBV30
abundance: -
CDR3nt: TGTGCCTGGACGGGACAGGGAAAGAAAGGCTACACCTTC
CDR3aa: CAWTGQGKKGYTF

j_gene: TRBJ2-1
d_gene: TRBD2
v_gene: TRBV11-1
abundance: few
CDR3nt: TGTGCCAGCAGCCGGAGCGGGGCCAACAATGAGCAGTTCTTC
CDR3aa: CASSRSGANNEQFF